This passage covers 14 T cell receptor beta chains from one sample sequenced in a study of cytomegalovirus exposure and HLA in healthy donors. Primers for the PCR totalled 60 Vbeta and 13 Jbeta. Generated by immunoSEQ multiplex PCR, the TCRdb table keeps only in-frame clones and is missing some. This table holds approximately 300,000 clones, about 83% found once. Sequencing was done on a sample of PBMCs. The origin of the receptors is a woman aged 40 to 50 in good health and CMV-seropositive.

CDR3 in amino acids: CASSQSGIIYEQYF. The CDR3 nucleotides read TGTGCCAGCAGTCAAAGCGGGATTATTTACGAGCAGTACTTC. The chain joins TRBV7-9 to TRBJ2-7; TRBD2 agrees at 7 bases. Germline CDR1 reads SEHNR; CDR2 reads FQNEAQ (reference sequence). The length of the CDR3 is 14 residues. J gave up 4 bases and V 6 bases, and 9 bases lay outside the gene matches.

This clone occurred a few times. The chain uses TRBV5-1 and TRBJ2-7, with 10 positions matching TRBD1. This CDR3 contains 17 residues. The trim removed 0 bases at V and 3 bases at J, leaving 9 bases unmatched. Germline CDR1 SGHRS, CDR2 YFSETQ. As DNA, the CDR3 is TGCGCCAGCAGCTTGGAGCAAAGGACAGGGGGTATCTACGAGCAGTACTTC. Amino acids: CASSLEQRTGGIYEQYF.

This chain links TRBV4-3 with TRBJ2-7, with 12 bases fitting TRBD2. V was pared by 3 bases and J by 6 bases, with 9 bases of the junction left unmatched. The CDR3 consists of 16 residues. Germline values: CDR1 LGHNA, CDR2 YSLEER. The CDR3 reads CASSHDRLAGAGEQYF. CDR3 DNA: TGCGCCAGCAGCCACGATCGACTAGCGGGAGCTGGCGAGCAGTACTTC.

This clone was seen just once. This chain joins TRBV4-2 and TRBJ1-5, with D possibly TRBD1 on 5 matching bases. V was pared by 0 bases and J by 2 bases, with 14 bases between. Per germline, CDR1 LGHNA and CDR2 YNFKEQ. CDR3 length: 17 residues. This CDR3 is CASSQDGGGFGNQPQHF. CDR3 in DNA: TGTGCCAGCAGCCAAGATGGGGGGGGTTTTGGCAATCAGCCCCAGCATTTT.

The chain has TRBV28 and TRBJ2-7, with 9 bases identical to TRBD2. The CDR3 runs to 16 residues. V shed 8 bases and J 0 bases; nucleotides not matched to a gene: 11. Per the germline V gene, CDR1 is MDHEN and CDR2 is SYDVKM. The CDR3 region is CASSLAGGLPSYEQYF. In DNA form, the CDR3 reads TGTGCCAGCTCCCTCGCGGGAGGGCTCCCCTCCTACGAGCAGTACTTC.

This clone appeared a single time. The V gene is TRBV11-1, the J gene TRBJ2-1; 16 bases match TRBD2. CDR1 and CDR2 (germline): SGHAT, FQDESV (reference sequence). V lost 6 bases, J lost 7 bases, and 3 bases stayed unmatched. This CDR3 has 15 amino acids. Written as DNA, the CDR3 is TGTGCCAGCAGACTGGGACTAGCGGGGGGGAATGAGCAGTTCTTC. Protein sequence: CASRLGLAGGNEQFF.

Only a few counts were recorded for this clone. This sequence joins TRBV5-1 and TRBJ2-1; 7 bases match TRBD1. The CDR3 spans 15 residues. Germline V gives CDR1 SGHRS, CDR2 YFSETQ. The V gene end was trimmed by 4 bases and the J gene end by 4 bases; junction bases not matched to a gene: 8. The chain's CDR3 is CASSPGQAAYNEQFF. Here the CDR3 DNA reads TGCGCCAGCAGCCCCGGACAGGCCGCATACAATGAGCAGTTCTTC.

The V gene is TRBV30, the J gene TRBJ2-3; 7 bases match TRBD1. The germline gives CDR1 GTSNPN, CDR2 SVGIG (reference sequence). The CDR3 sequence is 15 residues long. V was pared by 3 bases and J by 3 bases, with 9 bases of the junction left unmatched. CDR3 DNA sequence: TGTGCCTGGAGCTTCGGGGCAGGGGGTACAGATACGCAGTATTTT. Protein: CAWSFGAGGTDTQYF. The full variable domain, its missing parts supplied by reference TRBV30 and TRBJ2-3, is SQTIHQWPATLVQPVGSPLSLECTVEGTSNPNLYWYRQAAGRGLQLLFYSVGIGQISSEVPQNLSASRPQDRQFILSSKKLLLSDSGFYLCAWSFGAGGTDTQYFGPGTRLTVL.

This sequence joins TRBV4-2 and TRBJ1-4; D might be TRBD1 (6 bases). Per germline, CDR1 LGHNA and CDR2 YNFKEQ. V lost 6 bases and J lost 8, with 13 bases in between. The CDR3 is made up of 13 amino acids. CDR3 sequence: CASSGQGWEKLFF. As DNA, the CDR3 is TGTGCCAGCAGTGGGCAGGGGTGGGAAAAACTGTTTTTT.

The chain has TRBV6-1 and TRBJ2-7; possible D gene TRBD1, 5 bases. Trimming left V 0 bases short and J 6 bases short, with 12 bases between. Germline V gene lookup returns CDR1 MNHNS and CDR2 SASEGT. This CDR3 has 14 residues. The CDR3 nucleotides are TGTGCCAGCAGTGAAGCGGCAGGGCTCCGCGAGCAGTACTTC. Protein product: CASSEAAGLREQYF.

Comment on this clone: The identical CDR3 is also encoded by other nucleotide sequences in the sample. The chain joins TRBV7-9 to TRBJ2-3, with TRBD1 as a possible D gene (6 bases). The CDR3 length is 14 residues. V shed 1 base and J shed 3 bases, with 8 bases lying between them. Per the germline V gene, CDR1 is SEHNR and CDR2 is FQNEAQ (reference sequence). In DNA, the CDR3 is TGTGCCAGCAGCTTAGGACAGGTAACAGATACGCAGTATTTT. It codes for CASSLGQVTDTQYF. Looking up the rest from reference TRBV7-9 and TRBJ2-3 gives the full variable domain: DTGVSQNPRHKITKRGQNVTFRCDPISEHNRLYWYRQTLGQGPEFLTYFQNEAQLEKSRLLSDRFSAERPKGSFSTLEIQRTEQGDSAMYLCASSLGQVTDTQYFGPGTRLTVL.

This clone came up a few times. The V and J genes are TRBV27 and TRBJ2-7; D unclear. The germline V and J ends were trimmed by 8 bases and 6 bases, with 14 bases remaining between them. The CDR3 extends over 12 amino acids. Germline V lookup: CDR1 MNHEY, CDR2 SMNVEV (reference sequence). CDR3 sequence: CASSQAVGEQYF. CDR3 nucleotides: TGTGCCAGCTCTCAGGCAGTCGGCGAGCAGTACTTC.

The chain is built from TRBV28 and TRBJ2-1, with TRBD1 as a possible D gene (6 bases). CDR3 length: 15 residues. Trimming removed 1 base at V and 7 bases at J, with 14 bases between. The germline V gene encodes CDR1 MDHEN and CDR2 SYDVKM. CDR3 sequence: CASSLSVTGTNEQFF. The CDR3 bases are TGTGCCAGCAGTTTATCTGTGACAGGAACTAATGAGCAGTTCTTC.

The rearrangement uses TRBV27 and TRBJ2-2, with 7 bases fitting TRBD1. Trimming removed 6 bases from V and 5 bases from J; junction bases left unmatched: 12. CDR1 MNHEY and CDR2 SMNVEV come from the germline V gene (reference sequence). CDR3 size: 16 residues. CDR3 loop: CASRRDRVSDTGELFF. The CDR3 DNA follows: TGTGCCAGCAGACGAGACAGGGTTAGCGATACCGGGGAGCTGTTTTTT.